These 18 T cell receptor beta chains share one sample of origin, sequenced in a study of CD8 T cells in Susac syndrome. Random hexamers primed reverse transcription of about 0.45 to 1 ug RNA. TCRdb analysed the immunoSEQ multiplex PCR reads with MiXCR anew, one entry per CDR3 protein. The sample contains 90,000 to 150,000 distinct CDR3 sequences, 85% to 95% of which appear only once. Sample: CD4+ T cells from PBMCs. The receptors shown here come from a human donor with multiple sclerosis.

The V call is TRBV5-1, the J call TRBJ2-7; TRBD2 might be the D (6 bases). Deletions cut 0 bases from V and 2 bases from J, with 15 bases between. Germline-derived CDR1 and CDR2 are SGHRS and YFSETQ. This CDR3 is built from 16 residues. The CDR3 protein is CASSLGRDRVTYEQYF. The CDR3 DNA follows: TGCGCCAGCAGCTTGGGGAGGGACCGCGTGACCTACGAGCAGTACTTC. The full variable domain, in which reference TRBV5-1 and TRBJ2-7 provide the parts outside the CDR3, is KAGVTQTPRYLIKTRGQQVTLSCSPISGHRSVSWYQQTPGQGLQFLFEYFSETQRNKGNFPGRFSGRQFSNSRSEMNVSTLELGDSALYLCASSLGRDRVTYEQYFGPGTRLTVT.

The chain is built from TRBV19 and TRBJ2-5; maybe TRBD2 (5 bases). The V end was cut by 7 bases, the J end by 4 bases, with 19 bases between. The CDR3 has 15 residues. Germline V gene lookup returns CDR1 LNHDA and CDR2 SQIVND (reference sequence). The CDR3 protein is CASMDRGSGPETQYF. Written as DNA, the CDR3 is TGTGCCAGTATGGACCGGGGAAGTGGTCCAGAGACCCAGTACTTC. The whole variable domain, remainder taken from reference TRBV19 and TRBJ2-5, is DGGITQSPKYLFRKEGQNVTLSCEQNLNHDAMYWYRQDPGQGLRLIYYSQIVNDFQKGDIAEGYSVSREKKESFPLTVTSAQKNPTAFYLCASMDRGSGPETQYFGPGTRLLVL.

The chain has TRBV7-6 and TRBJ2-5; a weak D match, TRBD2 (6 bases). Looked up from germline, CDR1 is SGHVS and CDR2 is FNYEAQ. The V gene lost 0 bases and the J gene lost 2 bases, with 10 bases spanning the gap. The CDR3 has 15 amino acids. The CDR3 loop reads CASSLAYGGQETQYF. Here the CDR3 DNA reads TGTGCCAGCAGCTTAGCGTACGGGGGACAAGAGACCCAGTACTTC.

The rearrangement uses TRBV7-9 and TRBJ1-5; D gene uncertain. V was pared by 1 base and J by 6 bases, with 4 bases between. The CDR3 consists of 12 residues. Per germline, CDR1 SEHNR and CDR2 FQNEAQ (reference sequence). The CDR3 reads CASSLESQPQHF. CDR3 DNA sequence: TGTGCCAGCAGCTTAGAGAGTCAGCCCCAGCATTTT.

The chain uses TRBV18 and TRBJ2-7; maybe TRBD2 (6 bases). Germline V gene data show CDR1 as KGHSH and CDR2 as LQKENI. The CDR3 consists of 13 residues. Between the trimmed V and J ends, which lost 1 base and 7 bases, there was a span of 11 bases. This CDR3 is CASSPLIRGEQYF. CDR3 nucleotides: TGTGCCAGCTCACCACTGATCCGGGGGGAGCAGTACTTC.

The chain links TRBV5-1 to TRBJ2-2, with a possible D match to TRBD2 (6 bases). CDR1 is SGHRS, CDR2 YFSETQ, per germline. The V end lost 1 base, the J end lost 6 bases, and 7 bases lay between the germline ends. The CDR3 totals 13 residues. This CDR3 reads CASSLTSSGELFF. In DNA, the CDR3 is TGCGCCAGCAGCTTGACTAGCTCCGGGGAGCTGTTTTTT.

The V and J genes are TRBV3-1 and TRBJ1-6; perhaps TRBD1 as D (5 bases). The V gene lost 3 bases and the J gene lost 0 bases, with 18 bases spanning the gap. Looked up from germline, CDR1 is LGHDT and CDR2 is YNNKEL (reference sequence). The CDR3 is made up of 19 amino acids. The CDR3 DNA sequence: TGTGCCAGCAGCCATCCCGAATCGCGGGGCAGCTCCTATAATTCACCCCTCCACTTT. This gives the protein CASSHPESRGSSYNSPLHF.

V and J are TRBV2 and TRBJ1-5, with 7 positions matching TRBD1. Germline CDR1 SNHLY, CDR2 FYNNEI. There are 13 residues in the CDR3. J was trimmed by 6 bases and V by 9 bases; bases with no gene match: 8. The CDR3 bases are TGTGCCAGGCGGGGACAGCCGAGTCAGCCCCAGCATTTT. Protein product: CARRGQPSQPQHF. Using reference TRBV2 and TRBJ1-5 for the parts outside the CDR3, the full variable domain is EPEVTQTPSHQVTQMGQEVILRCVPISNHLYFYWYRQILGQKVEFLVSFYNNEISEKSEIFDDQFSVERPDGSNFTLKIRSTKLEDSAMYFCARRGQPSQPQHFGDGTRLSIL.

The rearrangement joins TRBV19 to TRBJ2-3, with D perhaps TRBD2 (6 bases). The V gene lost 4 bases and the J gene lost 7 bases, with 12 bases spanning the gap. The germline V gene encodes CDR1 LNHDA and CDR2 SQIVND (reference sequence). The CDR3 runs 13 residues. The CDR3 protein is CASSTPGDYTQYF. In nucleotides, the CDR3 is TGTGCCAGTAGTACCCCGGGGGATTATACGCAGTATTTT.

The CDR3 coding sequence is TGCAGTGCTAGAGATCGGGAGGGCTCACCCCTCCACTTT. Translation gives CSARDREGSPLHF. The genes are TRBV20-1 and TRBJ1-6; D unclear. CDR1 and CDR2 (germline): DFQATT, SNEGSKA (reference sequence). This CDR3 region has 13 residues. With 0 bases removed from V and 10 bases from J, the gap between germline ends came to 10 bases.

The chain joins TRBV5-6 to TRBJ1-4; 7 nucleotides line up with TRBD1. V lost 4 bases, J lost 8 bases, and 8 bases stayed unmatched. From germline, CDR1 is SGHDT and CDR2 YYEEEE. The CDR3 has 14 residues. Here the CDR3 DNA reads TGTGCCAGCAGCGTCCCCGGGACAGCCGAAAAACTGTTTTTT. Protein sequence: CASSVPGTAEKLFF. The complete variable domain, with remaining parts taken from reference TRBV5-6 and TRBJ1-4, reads DAGVTQSPTHLIKTRGQQVTLRCSPKSGHDTVSWYQQALGQGPQFIFQYYEEEERQRGNFPDRFSGHQFPNYSSELNVNALLLGDSALYLCASSVPGTAEKLFFGSGTQLSVL.

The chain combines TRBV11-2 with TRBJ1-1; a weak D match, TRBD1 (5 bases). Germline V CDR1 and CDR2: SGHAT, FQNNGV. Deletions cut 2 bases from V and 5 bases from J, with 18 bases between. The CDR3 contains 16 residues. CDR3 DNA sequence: TGTGCCAGCAGCTTAAAATTGACAGAATATAGGACTGAAGCTTTCTTT. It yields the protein CASSLKLTEYRTEAFF.

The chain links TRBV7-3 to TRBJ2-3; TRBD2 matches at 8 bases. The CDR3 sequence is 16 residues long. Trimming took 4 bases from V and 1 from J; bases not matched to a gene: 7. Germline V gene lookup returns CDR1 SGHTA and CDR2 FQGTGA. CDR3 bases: TGTGCCAGCAGCTCCATGATTAGCGGGGGCACAGATACGCAGTATTTT. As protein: CASSSMISGGTDTQYF.

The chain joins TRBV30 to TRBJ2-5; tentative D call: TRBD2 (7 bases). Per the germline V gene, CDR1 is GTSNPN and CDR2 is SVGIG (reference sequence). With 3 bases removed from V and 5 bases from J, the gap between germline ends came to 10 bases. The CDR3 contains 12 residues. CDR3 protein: CAWSRGAETQYF. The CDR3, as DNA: TGTGCCTGGAGCCGGGGGGCGGAGACCCAGTACTTC.

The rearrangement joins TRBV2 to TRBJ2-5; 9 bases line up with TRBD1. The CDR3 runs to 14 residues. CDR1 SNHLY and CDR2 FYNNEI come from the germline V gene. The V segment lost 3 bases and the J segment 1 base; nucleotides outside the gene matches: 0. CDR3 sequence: CASSETGGQETQYF. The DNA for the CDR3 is TGTGCCAGCAGTGAGACAGGGGGCCAAGAGACCCAGTACTTC.

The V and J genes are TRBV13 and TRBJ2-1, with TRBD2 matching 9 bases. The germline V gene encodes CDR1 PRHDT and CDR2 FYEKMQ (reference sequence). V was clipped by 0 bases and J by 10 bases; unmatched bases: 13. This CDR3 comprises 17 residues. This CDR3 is CASSLGRAGGSSSEQFF. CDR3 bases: TGTGCCAGCAGCTTAGGCCGAGCGGGGGGATCGTCATCCGAGCAGTTCTTC.

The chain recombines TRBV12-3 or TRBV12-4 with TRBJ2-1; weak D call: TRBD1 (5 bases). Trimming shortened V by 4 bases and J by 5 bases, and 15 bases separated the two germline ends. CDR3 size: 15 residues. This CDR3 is CASSSSLRQNNEQFF. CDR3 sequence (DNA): TGTGCCAGCAGTTCCTCCCTGAGACAGAACAATGAGCAGTTCTTC.

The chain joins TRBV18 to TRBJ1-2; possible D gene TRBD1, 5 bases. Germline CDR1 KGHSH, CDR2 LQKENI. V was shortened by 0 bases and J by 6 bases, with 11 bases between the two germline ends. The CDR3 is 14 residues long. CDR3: CASSPPGTRDGYTF. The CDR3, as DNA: TGTGCCAGCTCACCACCGGGGACGCGGGATGGCTACACCTTC.